The 4 T cell receptor beta chains listed next were all sequenced from one sample in a study of T cells in narcolepsy (dated by TCRdb to between 2017 and 2018). Receptor amplification or capture employed the immunoSEQ multiplex PCR assay. This immuneACCESS table, as held by TCRdb, lists in-frame sequences with V and J called but not all clones. Of the missing ones, under half trace to an unresolved V gene in checked studies; the others have no known cause. The sample data list about 40,000 clones, and around 88% of these were observed just once. The ten largest make up less than 1.5% of the sample. Sample: CD45RA- memory CD4+ T cells from PBMCs. This sample's cell subset or site label indicates: memory T cells sorted ex vivo from peripheral blood. All receptors come from a human donor with narcolepsy.

The V and J genes are TRBV6-5 and TRBJ2-7; D gene unclear. Germline V gene lookup returns CDR1 MNHEY and CDR2 SVGAGI. This CDR3 spans 12 amino acids. Between the trimmed V and J ends, which lost 6 bases and 6 bases, there was a span of 12 bases. In nucleotides, the CDR3 is TGTGCCAGCAGGCCAGTTGTGGGCGAGCAGTACTTC. Translation: CASRPVVGEQYF.

The chain combines TRBV27 with TRBJ2-7, with D maybe TRBD2 (5 bases). V was cut by 5 bases and J by 5 bases, with 10 bases left in between. Germline V gives CDR1 MNHEY, CDR2 SMNVEV (reference sequence). The CDR3 loop spans 12 amino acids. CDR3 sequence reads: CASSPATNEQYF. CDR3 nucleotide sequence: TGTGCCAGCAGTCCCGCGACTAACGAGCAGTACTTC.

The rearrangement uses TRBV7-8 and TRBJ2-7, with a possible D match to TRBD2 (5 bases). Germline CDR1 reads SGHVS; CDR2 reads FQNEAQ. Trimming pared 0 bases from V and 3 bases from J, leaving 6 bases between. The CDR3 is 13 residues long. The CDR3 nucleotides are TGTGCCAGCAGCTTAGCCCGGGGCTACGAGCAGTACTTC. Amino acids: CASSLARGYEQYF.

The CDR3 nucleotides are TGTGCCAGCAGCCAGGGCGACTCCCAGTACTTC. This sequence encodes CASSQGDSQYF. The V gene is TRBV14, the J gene TRBJ2-7; D gene unclear. The CDR3 spans 11 residues. The germline gives CDR1 SGHDN, CDR2 FVKESK. V was trimmed by 3 bases and J by 10 bases, leaving 10 bases between them.